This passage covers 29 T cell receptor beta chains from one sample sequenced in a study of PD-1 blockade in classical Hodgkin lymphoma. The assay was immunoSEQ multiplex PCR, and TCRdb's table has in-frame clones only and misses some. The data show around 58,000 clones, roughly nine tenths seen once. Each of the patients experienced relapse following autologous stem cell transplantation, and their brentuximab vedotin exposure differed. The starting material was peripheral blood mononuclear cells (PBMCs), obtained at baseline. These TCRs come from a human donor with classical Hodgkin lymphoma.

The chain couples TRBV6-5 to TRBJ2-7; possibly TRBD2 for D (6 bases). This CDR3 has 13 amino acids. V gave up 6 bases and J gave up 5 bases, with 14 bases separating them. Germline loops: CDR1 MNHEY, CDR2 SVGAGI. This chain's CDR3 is CASSPLATHEQYF. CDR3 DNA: TGTGCCAGCAGCCCACTAGCAACCCACGAGCAGTACTTC.

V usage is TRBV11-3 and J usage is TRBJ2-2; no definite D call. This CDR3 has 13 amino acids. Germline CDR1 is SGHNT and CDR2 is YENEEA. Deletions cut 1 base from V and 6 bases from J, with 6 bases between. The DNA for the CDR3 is TGTGCCAGCAGCTTAGGTGGATCCGGGGAGCTGTTTTTT. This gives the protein CASSLGGSGELFF.

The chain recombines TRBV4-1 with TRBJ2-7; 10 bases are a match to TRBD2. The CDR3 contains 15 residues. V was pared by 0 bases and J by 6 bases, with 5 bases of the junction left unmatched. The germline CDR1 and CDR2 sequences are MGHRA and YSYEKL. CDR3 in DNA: TGCGCCAGCAGCCAAGATCGTCTAGCGGGAGCCGAGCAGTACTTC. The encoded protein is CASSQDRLAGAEQYF.

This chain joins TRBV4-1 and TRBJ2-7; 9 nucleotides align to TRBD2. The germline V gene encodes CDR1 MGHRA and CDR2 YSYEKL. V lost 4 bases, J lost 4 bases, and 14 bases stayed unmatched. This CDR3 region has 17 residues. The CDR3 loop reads CASSPRTGTSLGYEQYF. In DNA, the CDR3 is TGCGCCAGCAGCCCCCGAACCGGGACTAGCTTGGGGTACGAGCAGTACTTC.

CDR3 amino acids: CASRPVMNTEAFF. DNA of the CDR3: TGTGCCAGCAGGCCGGTTATGAACACTGAAGCTTTCTTT. The V call is TRBV2, the J call TRBJ1-1; the D is unclear. CDR1 is SNHLY and CDR2 is FYNNEI in the germline V gene. Trimming left V 6 bases short and J 0 bases short, with 8 bases between. CDR3 length equals 13 residues.

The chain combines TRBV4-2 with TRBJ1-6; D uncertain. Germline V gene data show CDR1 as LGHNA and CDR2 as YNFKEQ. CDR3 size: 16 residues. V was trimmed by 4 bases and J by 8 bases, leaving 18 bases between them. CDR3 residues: CASSPFGRERDSPLHF. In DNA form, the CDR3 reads TGTGCCAGCAGCCCCTTTGGTAGGGAAAGGGATTCACCCCTCCACTTT.

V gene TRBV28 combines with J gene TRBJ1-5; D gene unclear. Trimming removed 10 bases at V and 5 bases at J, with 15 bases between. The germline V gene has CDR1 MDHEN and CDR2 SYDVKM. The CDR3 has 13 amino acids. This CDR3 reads CAIQFNSYQPQHF. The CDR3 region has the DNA TGTGCCATCCAGTTTAATAGTTATCAGCCCCAGCATTTT.

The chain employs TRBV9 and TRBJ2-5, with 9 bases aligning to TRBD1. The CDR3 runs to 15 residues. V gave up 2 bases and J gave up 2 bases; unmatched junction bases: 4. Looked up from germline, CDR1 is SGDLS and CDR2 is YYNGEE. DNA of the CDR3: TGTGCCAGCAGCGTTCGGGACAGGGAACAAGAGACCCAGTACTTC. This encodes CASSVRDREQETQYF.

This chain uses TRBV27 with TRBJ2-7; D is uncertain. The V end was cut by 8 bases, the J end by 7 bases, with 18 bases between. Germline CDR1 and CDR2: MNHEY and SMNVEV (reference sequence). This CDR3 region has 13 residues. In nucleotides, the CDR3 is TGTGCCAGCGCCCTGTCCCTTCGGTCGGAGCAGTACTTC. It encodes CASALSLRSEQYF.

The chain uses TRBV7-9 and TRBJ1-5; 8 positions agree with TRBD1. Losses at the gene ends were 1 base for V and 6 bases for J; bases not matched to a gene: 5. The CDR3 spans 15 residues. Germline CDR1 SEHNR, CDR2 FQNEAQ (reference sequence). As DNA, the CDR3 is TGTGCCAGCAGCTTAGGGCAGGGGGCGAGTCAGCCCCAGCATTTT. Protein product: CASSLGQGASQPQHF.

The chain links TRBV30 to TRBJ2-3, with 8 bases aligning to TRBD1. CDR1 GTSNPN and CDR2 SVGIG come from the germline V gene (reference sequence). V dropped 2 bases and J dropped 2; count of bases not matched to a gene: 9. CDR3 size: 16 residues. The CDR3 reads CAWSRTGIFATDTQYF. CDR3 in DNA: TGTGCCTGGAGTCGGACAGGGATTTTCGCCACAGATACGCAGTATTTT.

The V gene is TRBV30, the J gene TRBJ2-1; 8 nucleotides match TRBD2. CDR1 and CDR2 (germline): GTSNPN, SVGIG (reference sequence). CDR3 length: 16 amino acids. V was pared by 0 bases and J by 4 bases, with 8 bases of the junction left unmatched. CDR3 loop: CAWSVYLREVYNEQFF. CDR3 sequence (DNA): TGTGCCTGGAGTGTATATTTGCGGGAGGTTTACAATGAGCAGTTCTTC.

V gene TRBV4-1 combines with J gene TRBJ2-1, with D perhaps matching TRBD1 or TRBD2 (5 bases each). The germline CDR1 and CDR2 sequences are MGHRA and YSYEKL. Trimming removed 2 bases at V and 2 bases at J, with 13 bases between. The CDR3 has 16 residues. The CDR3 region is CASSQPGRRTYNEQFF. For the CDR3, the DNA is TGCGCCAGCAGCCAACCGGGACGCAGAACCTACAATGAGCAGTTCTTC.

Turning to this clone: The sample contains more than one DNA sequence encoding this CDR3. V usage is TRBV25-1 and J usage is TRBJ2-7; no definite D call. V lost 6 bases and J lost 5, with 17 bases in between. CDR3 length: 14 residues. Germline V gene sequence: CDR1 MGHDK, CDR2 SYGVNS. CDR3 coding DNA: TGTGCCAGCAGCGTGTGGGCCAGTGGGGACGAGCAGTACTTC. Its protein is CASSVWASGDEQYF.

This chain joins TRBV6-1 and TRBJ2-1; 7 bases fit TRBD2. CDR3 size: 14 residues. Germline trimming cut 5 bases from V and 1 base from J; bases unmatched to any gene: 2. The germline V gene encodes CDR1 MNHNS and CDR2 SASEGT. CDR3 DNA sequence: TGTGCCAGCAGTAGGACTAGATCCTACAATGAGCAGTTCTTC. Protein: CASSRTRSYNEQFF.

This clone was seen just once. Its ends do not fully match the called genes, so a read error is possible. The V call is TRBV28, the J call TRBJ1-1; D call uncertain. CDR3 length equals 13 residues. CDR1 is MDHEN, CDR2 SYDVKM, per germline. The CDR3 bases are TGTGCCAGCAGTTTGATGGGGAACCCTGAAGCTTTCTTT. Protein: CASSLMGNPEAFF.

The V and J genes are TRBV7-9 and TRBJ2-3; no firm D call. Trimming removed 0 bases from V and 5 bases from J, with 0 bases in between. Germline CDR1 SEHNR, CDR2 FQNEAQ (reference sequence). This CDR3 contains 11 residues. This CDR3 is CASSLADTQYF. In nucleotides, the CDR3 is TGTGCCAGCAGCTTAGCAGATACGCAGTATTTT.

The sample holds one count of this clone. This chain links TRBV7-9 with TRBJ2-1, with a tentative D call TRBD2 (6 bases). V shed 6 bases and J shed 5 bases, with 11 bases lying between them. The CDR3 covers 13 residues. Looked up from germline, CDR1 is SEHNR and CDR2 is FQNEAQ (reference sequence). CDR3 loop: CASRPAGNNEQFF. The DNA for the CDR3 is TGTGCCAGCAGACCGGCGGGGAACAATGAGCAGTTCTTC.

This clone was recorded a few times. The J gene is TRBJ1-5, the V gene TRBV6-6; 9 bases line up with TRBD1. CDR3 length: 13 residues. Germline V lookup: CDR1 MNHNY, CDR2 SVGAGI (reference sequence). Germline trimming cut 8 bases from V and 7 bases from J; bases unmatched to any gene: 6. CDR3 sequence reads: CASQGQGNQPQHF. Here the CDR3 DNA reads TGTGCCAGCCAAGGACAGGGGAACCAGCCCCAGCATTTT.

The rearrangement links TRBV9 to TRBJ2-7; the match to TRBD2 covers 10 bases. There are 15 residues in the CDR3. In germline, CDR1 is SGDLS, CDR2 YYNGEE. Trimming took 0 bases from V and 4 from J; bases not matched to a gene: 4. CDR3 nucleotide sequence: TGTGCCAGCAGCGTAGGTCTAGCGGGAGCGTACGAGCAGTACTTC. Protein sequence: CASSVGLAGAYEQYF.

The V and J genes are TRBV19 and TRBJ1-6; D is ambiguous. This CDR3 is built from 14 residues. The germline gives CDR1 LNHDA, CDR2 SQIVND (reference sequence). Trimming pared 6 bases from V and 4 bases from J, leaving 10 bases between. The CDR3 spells CASSRQKYNSPLHF. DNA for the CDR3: TGTGCCAGTAGCAGGCAGAAGTATAATTCACCCCTCCACTTT. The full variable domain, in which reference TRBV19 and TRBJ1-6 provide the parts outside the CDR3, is DGGITQSPKYLFRKEGQNVTLSCEQNLNHDAMYWYRQDPGQGLRLIYYSQIVNDFQKGDIAEGYSVSREKKESFPLTVTSAQKNPTAFYLCASSRQKYNSPLHFGNGTRLTVT.

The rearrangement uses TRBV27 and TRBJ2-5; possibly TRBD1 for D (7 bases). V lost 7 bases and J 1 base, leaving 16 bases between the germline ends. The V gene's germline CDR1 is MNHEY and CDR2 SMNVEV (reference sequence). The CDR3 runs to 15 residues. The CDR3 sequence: CASKFGGTAQETQYF. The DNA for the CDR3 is TGTGCCAGCAAGTTTGGGGGGACAGCCCAAGAGACCCAGTACTTC.

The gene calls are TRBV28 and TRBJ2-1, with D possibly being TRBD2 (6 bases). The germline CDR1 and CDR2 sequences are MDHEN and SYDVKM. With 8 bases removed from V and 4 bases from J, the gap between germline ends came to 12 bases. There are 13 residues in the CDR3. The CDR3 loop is CASRREVYNEQFF. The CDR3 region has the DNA TGTGCCAGCCGGAGGGAAGTTTACAATGAGCAGTTCTTC.

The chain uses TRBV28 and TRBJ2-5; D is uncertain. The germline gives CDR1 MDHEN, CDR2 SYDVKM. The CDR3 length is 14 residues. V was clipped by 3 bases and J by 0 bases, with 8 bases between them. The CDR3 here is CASSLGINQETQYF. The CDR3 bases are TGTGCCAGCAGTTTGGGGATTAACCAAGAGACCCAGTACTTC.

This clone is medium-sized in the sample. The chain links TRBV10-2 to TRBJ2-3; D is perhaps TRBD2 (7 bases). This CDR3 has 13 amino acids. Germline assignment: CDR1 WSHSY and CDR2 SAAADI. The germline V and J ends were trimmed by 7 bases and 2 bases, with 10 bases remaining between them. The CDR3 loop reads CASTGGYTDTQYF. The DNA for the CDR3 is TGCGCCAGCACGGGGGGCTACACAGATACGCAGTATTTT.

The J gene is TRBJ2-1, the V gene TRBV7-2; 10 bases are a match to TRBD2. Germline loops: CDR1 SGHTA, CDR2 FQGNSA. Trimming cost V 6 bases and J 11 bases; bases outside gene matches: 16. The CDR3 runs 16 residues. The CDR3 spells CASSSEGASGRAKQFF. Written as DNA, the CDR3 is TGTGCCAGCAGTTCCGAGGGGGCTAGCGGGAGAGCTAAGCAGTTCTTC.

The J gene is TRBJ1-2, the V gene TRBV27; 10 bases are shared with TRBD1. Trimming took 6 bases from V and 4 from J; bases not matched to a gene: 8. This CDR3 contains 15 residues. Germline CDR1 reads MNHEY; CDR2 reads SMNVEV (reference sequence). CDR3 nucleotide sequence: TGTGCCAGCAGACGTACCGGGACAGGGGTCTATGGCTACACCTTC. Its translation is CASRRTGTGVYGYTF.

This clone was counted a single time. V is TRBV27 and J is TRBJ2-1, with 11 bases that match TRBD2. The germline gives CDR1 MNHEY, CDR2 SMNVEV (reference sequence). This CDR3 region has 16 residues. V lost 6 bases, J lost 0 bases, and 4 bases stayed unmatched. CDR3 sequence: CASSQLAGDSYNEQFF. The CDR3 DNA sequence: TGTGCCAGCAGCCAACTAGCGGGGGACTCCTACAATGAGCAGTTCTTC.

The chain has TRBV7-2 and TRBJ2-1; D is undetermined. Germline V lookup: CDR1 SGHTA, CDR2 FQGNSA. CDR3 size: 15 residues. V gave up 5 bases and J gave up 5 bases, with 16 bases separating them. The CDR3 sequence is CASSEDANNNNEQFF. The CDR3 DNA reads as TGTGCCAGCAGCGAAGACGCAAACAACAACAATGAGCAGTTCTTC.